A selection of T cell receptor beta chains follows, all from one sample in a study of early T cells in non-severe SARS-CoV-2 infection. TCRdb used MiXCR to reprocess the 5' RACE reads, holding one entry per CDR3 protein. The data show 55,000 to 70,000 distinct CDR3 sequences, 4.5% to 7% seen once. Sequencing used whole blood. The receptor set was obtained from an adult who was a healthcare worker with PCR-confirmed SARS-CoV-2 infection or an uninfected control (not recorded which). Each CDR3 is given with its conserved first and last residue. D genes are given only for firm matches. A clone size is listed for some rows: how often the clone was seen (once, few, many), or a class if it is expanded.

CASSLLPVGEATEAFF | TGTGCCAGCAGCTTATTGCCCGTGGGGGAGGCCACTGAAGCTTTCTTT | TRBJ1-1 | TRBV7-8 | NA | NA
CASSSEWEVSSYNSPLHF | TGTGCCAGCAGTTCCGAATGGGAAGTAAGCTCCTATAATTCACCCCTCCACTTT | TRBJ1-6 | TRBV12-3/TRBV12-4 | NA | NA
CASSLSGKNTGELFF | TGTGCCAGCAGTTTGTCGGGGAAGAACACCGGGGAGCTGTTTTTT | TRBJ2-2 | TRBV12-3/TRBV12-4 | NA | many
CSAPSGTSRYNEQFF | TGCAGTGCCCCCTCCGGGACTAGCAGATACAATGAGCAGTTCTTC | TRBJ2-1 | TRBV20-1 | TRBD2 | many
CSAGQGIDTGELFF | TGCAGCGCAGGACAGGGTATCGACACCGGGGAGCTGTTTTTT | TRBJ2-2 | TRBV29-1 | TRBD1 | many
CAISESTGKYGYTF | TGTGCCATCAGTGAGTCGACAGGGAAGTATGGCTACACCTTC | TRBJ1-2 | TRBV10-3 | TRBD1 | once
CSVLLDRGDEQYF | TGCAGCGTGCTTTTGGACAGGGGCGACGAGCAGTACTTC | TRBJ2-7 | TRBV29-1 | TRBD1 | NA
CAWSVAFQGGSTIFF | TGTGCCTGGAGTGTCGCCTTTCAAGGGGGTAGCACCATATTTTTT | TRBJ1-3 | TRBV30 | NA | NA
CAISEGTVSYEQYF | TGTGCCATCAGTGAGGGGACGGTTTCCTACGAGCAGTACTTC | TRBJ2-7 | TRBV10-3 | NA | few
CASSLSSEAFF | TGTGCCAGCAGCTTGAGCTCTGAAGCTTTCTTT | TRBJ1-1 | TRBV5-6 | NA | many
CASSLDRGDTQYF | TGCGCCAGCAGCTTGGACCGGGGGGATACGCAGTATTTT | TRBJ2-3 | TRBV5-1 | NA | few
CASSVRWSTDTQYF | TGTGCCAGCAGCGTTAGGTGGAGCACAGATACGCAGTATTTT | TRBJ2-3 | TRBV9 | NA | many
CTSSGAVETYYEQYF | TGTACCAGCAGTGGGGCGGTAGAAACGTATTACGAGCAGTACTTC | TRBJ2-7 | TRBV27 | NA | NA
CASSHLVTGGTGELFF | TGTGCCAGCAGCCACCTCGTGACGGGAGGTACCGGGGAGCTGTTTTTT | TRBJ2-2 | TRBV7-6 | TRBD2 | many
CASSVEVGSYEQYF | TGTGCCAGCAGCGTAGAGGTAGGGAGCTACGAGCAGTACTTC | TRBJ2-7 | TRBV9 | NA | many
CASTHGVNQPQHF | TGCGCCAGCACCCACGGGGTCAATCAGCCCCAGCATTTT | TRBJ1-5 | TRBV23-1 | NA | many
CACANSGGTYEQYF | TGTGCCTGCGCAAATAGCGGGGGGACCTACGAGCAGTACTTC | TRBJ2-7 | TRBV30 | TRBD2 | NA
CASSLGRQGSNEQFF | TGTGCCAGCAGCTTAGGAAGGCAGGGGAGCAATGAGCAGTTCTTC | TRBJ2-1 | TRBV7-2 | NA | many
CATSDTNNQPQHF | TGTGCCACCAGTGATACCAATAATCAGCCCCAGCATTTT | TRBJ1-5 | TRBV24-1 | NA | many
CASRGFGRTGYHGYTF | TGTGCCAGCAGGGGTTTCGGCAGGACAGGGTACCATGGCTACACCTTC | TRBJ1-2 | TRBV12-3/TRBV12-4 | TRBD1 | few
CASAQGATEKLFF | TGTGCCAGTGCACAGGGGGCTACGGAAAAACTGTTTTTT | TRBJ1-4 | TRBV10-3 | TRBD1 | few
CARSLGLFGGYTF | TGTGCCAGAAGCCTAGGCCTCTTTGGAGGCTACACCTTC | TRBJ1-2 | TRBV7-2 | NA | few
CASSVRFGGSGTGELFF | TGTGCCAGCAGCGTAAGATTCGGCGGATCGGGGACCGGGGAGCTGTTTTTT | TRBJ2-2 | TRBV7-2 | NA | many
CASSSNAWVDTSNQPQHF | TGTGCCAGCAGCTCCAATGCCTGGGTTGACACTAGCAATCAGCCCCAGCATTTT | TRBJ1-5 | TRBV7-9 | NA | NA
CASSQVVTSGRKNIQYF | TGTGCCAGCAGCCAAGTAGTGACTAGCGGCAGAAAAAACATTCAGTACTTC | TRBJ2-4 | TRBV3-1 | TRBD2 | many
CASSFEGYTDTQYF | TGTGCCAGCAGCTTTGAGGGGTACACAGATACGCAGTATTTT | TRBJ2-3 | TRBV7-9 | NA | many
CASSQEIRRGYTF | TGTGCCAGCAGCCAAGAAATCAGGCGGGGCTACACCTTC | TRBJ1-2 | TRBV14 | NA | many
CASSLATGGMNTEAFF | TGTGCCAGCAGCTTGGCGACAGGGGGTATGAACACTGAAGCTTTCTTT | TRBJ1-1 | TRBV5-6 | TRBD1 | few
CASSPIGGAGQETQYF | TGTGCCAGCTCACCAATTGGCGGGGCAGGCCAAGAGACCCAGTACTTC | TRBJ2-5 | TRBV18 | NA | few
CASAWNNQPQHF | TGTGCCTCAGCATGGAACAATCAGCCCCAGCATTTT | TRBJ1-5 | TRBV30 | NA | many
CSAGRDSQETQYF | TGCAGTGCTGGCCGGGACAGCCAAGAGACCCAGTACTTC | TRBJ2-5 | TRBV20-1 | TRBD1 | many
CASIPTGGQGRAGELFF | TGCGCCAGCATCCCGACCGGGGGACAGGGGAGGGCCGGGGAGCTGTTTTTT | TRBJ2-2 | TRBV10-2 | TRBD1 | many
CASSLKAINTEAFF | TGTGCCAGCAGTTTAAAGGCAATAAACACTGAAGCTTTCTTT | TRBJ1-1 | TRBV6-2/TRBV6-3 | NA | many
CSASSASGTDTQYF | TGCAGTGCTTCTAGCGCATCCGGCACAGATACGCAGTATTTT | TRBJ2-3 | TRBV20-1 | NA | NA
CASSPGGRYNEQFF | TGTGCCAGCAGCCCAGGGGGCCGGTACAATGAGCAGTTCTTC | TRBJ2-1 | TRBV7-2 | TRBD1 | many
CASYSGDRVTEAFF | TGTGCCAGCTACAGCGGGGACAGGGTAACTGAAGCTTTCTTT | TRBJ1-1 | TRBV12-3/TRBV12-4 | TRBD1 | few
CASSLGLAGEQETQYF | TGTGCCAGCAGCTTAGGGCTAGCGGGGGAACAAGAGACCCAGTACTTC | TRBJ2-5 | TRBV7-2 | TRBD2 | NA
CASSLGQNSPLHF | TGTGCCAGCAGCCTCGGACAGAATTCACCCCTCCACTTT | TRBJ1-6 | TRBV11-2 | NA | NA
CASSRDGLTYGYTF | TGTGCCAGTTCCCGGGACGGTCTAACCTATGGCTACACCTTC | TRBJ1-2 | TRBV12-3/TRBV12-4 | NA | many
CASSQEGLQETQYF | TGCGCCAGCAGCCAAGAGGGACTCCAAGAGACCCAGTACTTC | TRBJ2-5 | TRBV4-3 | NA | many
CASSLEAGSLTGELFF | TGCGCCAGCAGCTTGGAGGCGGGGAGTTTGACCGGGGAGCTGTTTTTT | TRBJ2-2 | TRBV5-1 | NA | NA